This T cell receptor beta chain stems from a study of T cell responses to AZD1222 COVID-19 vaccine. Study-wide findings and caveats: None of the repertoires were sampled until the peak T cell response had passed. A reported finding is that nearly half of spike-specific TCRs target unmutated variant regions.

Clones were sequenced by immunoSEQ multiplex PCR, and TCRdb holds only the in-frame ones, with some missing. Seen here are approximately 180,000 clones, over 80% observed once, and the top ten hold 0.8% to 1.3%. Per the germline V gene, CDR1 is MNHEY and CDR2 is SVGAGI. V lost 7 bases to trimming and J lost 5 bases; unmatched junction nucleotides: 7. This CDR3 spans 14 amino acids. Comments on this clone: Its antigen remains unknown.

The sample consisted of peripheral blood, taken 28 days after the second dose of the MenACWY control vaccine. This TCR was recovered from an adult who received the MenACWY meningococcal vaccine as a control. The gene calls are TRBV6-5 and TRBJ1-4; 7 bases map to TRBD1. In DNA form, the CDR3 reads TGTGCCAGCAAGGAGGGACAGCCAAATGAAAAACTGTTTTTT. Encoded protein: CASKEGQPNEKLFF.